These T cell receptor beta chains were read from a single sample in a study of low-dose radiotherapy and immunotherapy resistance in tumors. TCRdb fed the reads into MiXCR, producing one record per CDR3 protein. The table has 50,000 or so distinct CDR3 sequences, approximately 31% seen once. The starting material was PBMCs, obtained after low-dose radiotherapy plus immunotherapy. Receptors were obtained from a male donor with rectosigmoid adenocarcinoma. Both conserved end residues are part of each CDR3. The order of the fields is CDR3 DNA, CDR3 protein, D gene, V gene, J gene, clone size. A D gene is named only where the DNA matches it firmly. Size is omitted from some rows. Given values are once, few, many or a class for expanded clones.

CDR3nt: TGTGCCACCAGCATGAAGCGGGCCTCCGAGCAGTACTTC
CDR3aa: CATSMKRASEQYF
d_gene: NA
v_gene: TRBV15
j_gene: TRBJ2-7
abundance: many

CDR3nt: TGTGCCAGCAGCCCAGTACCAAACAGGGCCCGGGGGACCCAGTACTTC
CDR3aa: CASSPVPNRARGTQYF
d_gene: NA
v_gene: TRBV7-2
j_gene: TRBJ2-5
abundance: many

CDR3nt: TGTGCCAGCAGTTTACAGGGGGATTCACCCCTCCACTTT
CDR3aa: CASSLQGDSPLHF
d_gene: TRBD1
v_gene: TRBV28
j_gene: TRBJ1-6
abundance: many

CDR3nt: TGCAGCGTTGCTGTGACCGCTGCCGGAGTTCCCCATTTT
CDR3aa: CSVAVTAAGVPHF
d_gene: NA
v_gene: TRBV29-1
j_gene: TRBJ1-1
abundance: few

CDR3nt: TGCAGCGTGGGAACACAGGGGGGCGAGCAGTACTTC
CDR3aa: CSVGTQGGEQYF
d_gene: TRBD1
v_gene: TRBV29-1
j_gene: TRBJ2-7
abundance: few

CDR3nt: TGTGCCAGCAGCCGCCGACAGGGAAAGTCCTACGAGCAGTACTTC
CDR3aa: CASSRRQGKSYEQYF
d_gene: TRBD1
v_gene: TRBV28
j_gene: TRBJ2-7
abundance: NA

CDR3nt: TGTGCCAGCAGCCCGACTTCGACTGCCGCAGATACGCAGTATTTT
CDR3aa: CASSPTSTAADTQYF
d_gene: NA
v_gene: TRBV28
j_gene: TRBJ2-3
abundance: NA

CDR3nt: TGTGCCAGCAGCTTCCGAACGGTACTCTCTGGGGCCAACGTCCTGACTTTC
CDR3aa: CASSFRTVLSGANVLTF
d_gene: NA
v_gene: TRBV5-6
j_gene: TRBJ2-6
abundance: many

CDR3nt: TGTGCCAGCAGTTACGCCAGGGATGATGGCTACACCTTC
CDR3aa: CASSYARDDGYTF
d_gene: NA
v_gene: TRBV6-6
j_gene: TRBJ1-2
abundance: many

CDR3nt: TGTGCCAGCAGCCGAGCAGGGACAGGGGTGAGGACTGAAGCTTTCTTT
CDR3aa: CASSRAGTGVRTEAFF
d_gene: TRBD1
v_gene: TRBV7-2
j_gene: TRBJ1-1
abundance: many

CDR3nt: TGTGCCAGCAGTAGTTGGGTATACACCGGGGAGCTGTTTTTT
CDR3aa: CASSSWVYTGELFF
d_gene: NA
v_gene: TRBV6-2/TRBV6-3
j_gene: TRBJ2-2
abundance: many

CDR3nt: TGTGCCAGCAGCCAAGGAGGTCTAGGCAATCAGCCCCAGCATTTT
CDR3aa: CASSQGGLGNQPQHF
d_gene: NA
v_gene: TRBV4-2
j_gene: TRBJ1-5
abundance: NA

CDR3nt: TGTGCCAGCAGCCCCGGCGACAGGGAAGGGTCTGAAGCTTTCTTT
CDR3aa: CASSPGDREGSEAFF
d_gene: TRBD1
v_gene: TRBV7-9
j_gene: TRBJ1-1
abundance: many

CDR3nt: TGTGCCAGCAGTTTGGGGGTTGGGCGCAATCAGCCCCAGCATTTT
CDR3aa: CASSLGVGRNQPQHF
d_gene: NA
v_gene: TRBV12-3/TRBV12-4
j_gene: TRBJ1-5
abundance: many

CDR3nt: TGTGCCAGCACCCTCCGGGGTGTCGGCAATCAGCCCCAGCATTTT
CDR3aa: CASTLRGVGNQPQHF
d_gene: NA
v_gene: TRBV2
j_gene: TRBJ1-5
abundance: many

CDR3nt: TGTGCCAGCAGTTTAGTTTGGGGGGGGCCGGATCAGCCCCAGCATTTT
CDR3aa: CASSLVWGGPDQPQHF
d_gene: NA
v_gene: TRBV28
j_gene: TRBJ1-5
abundance: NA

CDR3nt: TGTGCCAGCAGCCCCCGAGGACCAGATACGCAGTATTTT
CDR3aa: CASSPRGPDTQYF
d_gene: NA
v_gene: TRBV7-6
j_gene: TRBJ2-3
abundance: many

CDR3nt: TGTGCCAGCAGCCCCGGGTCCATTGGACAGACCCAGTACTTC
CDR3aa: CASSPGSIGQTQYF
d_gene: NA
v_gene: TRBV7-2
j_gene: TRBJ2-5
abundance: many

CDR3nt: TGTGCCAGCAGTGTAAATTTAGCCAAAAACATTCAGTACTTC
CDR3aa: CASSVNLAKNIQYF
d_gene: NA
v_gene: TRBV6-2/TRBV6-3
j_gene: TRBJ2-4
abundance: many

CDR3nt: TGTGCCAGCAGACCCCTCGACAGGGAGACTCAGCCCCAGCATTTT
CDR3aa: CASRPLDRETQPQHF
d_gene: TRBD1
v_gene: TRBV6-2/TRBV6-3
j_gene: TRBJ1-5
abundance: NA

CDR3nt: TGTGCCAGCAGTGACAGGGAAGATTCACCCCTCCACTTT
CDR3aa: CASSDREDSPLHF
d_gene: NA
v_gene: TRBV2
j_gene: TRBJ1-6
abundance: many

CDR3nt: TGCAGTGCTACTCCGGGACTAGCGACCCCCAGAAGCACAGATACGCAGCATTTT
CDR3aa: CSATPGLATPRSTDTQHF
d_gene: NA
v_gene: TRBV20-1
j_gene: TRBJ1-5
abundance: NA

CDR3nt: TGTGCCAGCAGCTTCCGCGGTCACTACAATGAGCAGTTCTTC
CDR3aa: CASSFRGHYNEQFF
d_gene: NA
v_gene: TRBV11-2
j_gene: TRBJ2-1
abundance: many

CDR3nt: TGCGCCAGCAGCTTGGTGGGGGGACAGGCCTACGAGCAGTACTTC
CDR3aa: CASSLVGGQAYEQYF
d_gene: TRBD1
v_gene: TRBV5-1
j_gene: TRBJ2-7
abundance: many

CDR3nt: TGTGCCAGCAGTGCGACAGGGGAGAGCACTGAAGCTTTCTTT
CDR3aa: CASSATGESTEAFF
d_gene: TRBD1
v_gene: TRBV12-3/TRBV12-4
j_gene: TRBJ1-1
abundance: NA

CDR3nt: TGTGCCAGCAGCTTAGCCGGCAGGGGGGTGGTCACTGAAGCTTTCTTT
CDR3aa: CASSLAGRGVVTEAFF
d_gene: TRBD1
v_gene: TRBV7-2
j_gene: TRBJ1-1
abundance: NA

CDR3nt: TGCAGTGCTAGAGAATTAGCGGGAGAGGTTATGAATGAGCAGTTCTTC
CDR3aa: CSARELAGEVMNEQFF
d_gene: TRBD2
v_gene: TRBV20-1
j_gene: TRBJ2-1
abundance: NA

CDR3nt: TGTGCCAGCAGCTTACAGGGATTGGAGCAGTACTTC
CDR3aa: CASSLQGLEQYF
d_gene: NA
v_gene: TRBV7-9
j_gene: TRBJ2-7
abundance: many

CDR3nt: TGTGCCAGCAGTTATTACAGGCCAAACAATCAGCCCCAGCATTTT
CDR3aa: CASSYYRPNNQPQHF
d_gene: NA
v_gene: TRBV6-2/TRBV6-3
j_gene: TRBJ1-5
abundance: NA

CDR3nt: TGTGCCAGCAGTGAAGGGGGTACCCAGTACTTC
CDR3aa: CASSEGGTQYF
d_gene: NA
v_gene: TRBV6-2/TRBV6-3
j_gene: TRBJ2-5
abundance: NA

CDR3nt: TGCGCCAGCAGCTCAGCCGGGACTAGCGGGGGGTCTAGCACCGGGGAGCTGTTTTTT
CDR3aa: CASSSAGTSGGSSTGELFF
d_gene: TRBD2
v_gene: TRBV5-1
j_gene: TRBJ2-2
abundance: few

CDR3nt: TGTGCCAGCAGCCCTGCTGGCGTGGCGGGGGGGCCTGATAAAGAGCAGTTCTTC
CDR3aa: CASSPAGVAGGPDKEQFF
d_gene: TRBD2
v_gene: TRBV3-1
j_gene: TRBJ2-1
abundance: medium-sized

CDR3nt: TGTGCCAGCAGTACGCTCACCGGGACAGGTCGCTACGAGCAGTACTTC
CDR3aa: CASSTLTGTGRYEQYF
d_gene: TRBD1
v_gene: TRBV28
j_gene: TRBJ2-7
abundance: many

CDR3nt: TGCGCCAGCAGCCACATGCCGGGACTAGCGGGAGTCACCGGGGAGCTGTTTTTT
CDR3aa: CASSHMPGLAGVTGELFF
d_gene: TRBD2
v_gene: TRBV4-1
j_gene: TRBJ2-2
abundance: many

CDR3nt: TGTGCCAGCAACCCGGGGCGAGAGGAAAAACTGTTTTTT
CDR3aa: CASNPGREEKLFF
d_gene: NA
v_gene: TRBV28
j_gene: TRBJ1-4
abundance: many

CDR3nt: TGCAGTGCTTCTCGGACAGGGAAAAGCAATCAGCCCCAGCATTTT
CDR3aa: CSASRTGKSNQPQHF
d_gene: TRBD1
v_gene: TRBV20-1
j_gene: TRBJ1-5
abundance: many

CDR3nt: TGTGCCAGCAGCTTACTCGATCAGCCCCAGCATTTT
CDR3aa: CASSLLDQPQHF
d_gene: NA
v_gene: TRBV7-2
j_gene: TRBJ1-5
abundance: NA

CDR3nt: TGTGCCAGCAACCAGGGGGCTAGCTCTGGAAACACCATATATTTT
CDR3aa: CASNQGASSGNTIYF
d_gene: TRBD1
v_gene: TRBV5-8
j_gene: TRBJ1-3
abundance: many

CDR3nt: TGTGCCAGCAGCGCACAAGGGGTGAACATTCAGTACTTC
CDR3aa: CASSAQGVNIQYF
d_gene: NA
v_gene: TRBV7-9
j_gene: TRBJ2-4
abundance: many

CDR3nt: TGCAGCTTCACTCTGGGCCCTCCAGAGGGGACCCAGTACTTC
CDR3aa: CSFTLGPPEGTQYF
d_gene: NA
v_gene: TRBV29-1
j_gene: TRBJ2-5
abundance: NA